One sample yielded the 25 T cell receptor beta chains listed below, sequenced in a study of blood T cells in healthy people across ages. For the second PCR, which ran for about 7 to 11 cycles, a sample-barcoded 5' primer and a J-beta primer mix were used. TCRdb re-called the 5' RACE reads through MiXCR, storing one row per CDR3 protein. The profile shows approximately 730,000 distinct CDR3 sequences, approximately 55% of them singletons. Material: blood. Receptors originate from a man of 80 years or more in good health.

This clonotype was picked up a small number of times. The chain uses TRBV20-1 and TRBJ2-5, with 10 bases lining up with TRBD2. V lost 2 bases to trimming and J lost 11 bases; unmatched junction nucleotides: 8. CDR3 length equals 13 residues. Germline V gene sequence: CDR1 DFQATT, CDR2 SNEGSKA (reference sequence). The CDR3, as DNA: TGCAGTGCTAGATCGGGACTAGCGACTGAGCAGTACTTC. Protein sequence: CSARSGLATEQYF.

The table lists this clonotype with a few counts. The genes are TRBV7-2 and TRBJ1-1, with a tentative D call TRBD1 (5 bases). V shed 1 base and J shed 4 bases, with 10 bases lying between them. Germline-derived CDR1 and CDR2 are SGHTA and FQGNSA. The CDR3 loop spans 14 amino acids. The CDR3 sequence is CASSLGGAGTEAFF. The CDR3 region has the DNA TGTGCCAGCAGCTTAGGGGGCGCGGGCACTGAAGCTTTCTTT.

The chain combines TRBV29-1 with TRBJ2-7, with D perhaps matching TRBD2 (5 bases). V lost 6 bases, J lost 2 bases, and 20 bases lay in between. Germline lookup yields CDR1 SQVTM and CDR2 ANQGSEA. CDR3 length: 15 residues. CDR3 sequence (DNA): TGCAGCGTAGATTGGACTGGAGTCAAGCCCTACGAGCAGTACTTC. This sequence encodes CSVDWTGVKPYEQYF.

The chain joins TRBV5-1 to TRBJ2-1; TRBD1 aligns across 7 bases. Germline V gene data show CDR1 as SGHRS and CDR2 as YFSETQ. Trimming cost V 4 bases and J 7 bases; bases outside gene matches: 11. The CDR3 sequence is 15 residues long. CDR3: CASSRQGPTGNEQFF. DNA for the CDR3: TGCGCCAGCAGCAGACAGGGCCCCACGGGGAATGAGCAGTTCTTC.

This clonotype was seen a handful of times. The chain uses TRBV5-1 and TRBJ2-1; TRBD2 matches 10 bases. The assigned J gene may be wrong: the sequence end matches TRBJ2-7 better. This CDR3 spans 15 amino acids. Looked up from germline, CDR1 is SGHRS and CDR2 is YFSETQ. CDR3 DNA sequence: TGCGCCAGCAGCACCTCTAGCGGGAGATTGAACGAGCAGTACTTC. Encoded protein: CASSTSSGRLNEQYF.

This clonotype was counted between two and nine times. This chain connects TRBV24-1 to TRBJ2-4, with unresolved D. Matching the DNA end better, TRBJ2-5 makes the J call doubtful. Germline CDR1 and CDR2: KGHDR and SFDVKD. The CDR3 is 16 residues long. The CDR3 protein is CATSDDSEDLGETQYF. The CDR3 bases are TGTGCCACCAGTGATGACTCCGAGGACCTCGGCGAGACCCAGTACTTC.

The chain employs TRBV2 and TRBJ1-1, with D tentatively TRBD1 (6 bases). This CDR3 spans 14 amino acids. The germline CDR1 and CDR2 sequences are SNHLY and FYNNEI. V lost 7 bases and J lost 0, with 12 bases in between. The CDR3 sequence: CASTPDSLNTEAFF. CDR3 sequence (DNA): TGTGCCAGCACCCCGGACAGTTTGAACACTGAAGCTTTCTTT.

The chain joins TRBV6-5 to TRBJ1-1, with 9 bases matching TRBD1. The junction had 8 bases not matched to a gene; V was cut back by 3 bases and J by 3 bases. This CDR3 spans 16 amino acids. CDR1 is MNHEY, CDR2 SVGAGI, per germline. CDR3 in amino acids: CASSYQDRGLHTEAFF. Written as DNA, the CDR3 is TGTGCCAGCAGTTATCAGGACAGGGGTCTTCACACTGAAGCTTTCTTT.

The chain has TRBV6-6 and TRBJ1-2, with TRBD1 matching 7 bases. The length of the CDR3 is 15 residues. Germline values: CDR1 MNHNY, CDR2 SVGAGI (reference sequence). The V and J ends lost 5 bases and 8 bases, in that order; junction bases with no gene match: 14. The CDR3 is CASSIVTGSHGGYTF. DNA of the CDR3: TGTGCCAGCAGTATAGTGACAGGGAGCCATGGGGGCTACACCTTC.

This clonotype has a handful of counts. This chain uses TRBV12-3 or TRBV12-4 with TRBJ2-3; D remains unclear. The CDR3 loop spans 12 amino acids. The V end lost 8 bases, the J end lost 2 bases, and 8 bases lay between the germline ends. The CDR3 DNA is TGTGCCAGCGTGGCCCCCACAGATACGCAGTATTTT. This codes for CASVAPTDTQYF.

The chain couples TRBV12-3 or TRBV12-4 to TRBJ2-3; perhaps TRBD2 as D (5 bases). V was shortened by 7 bases and J by 1 base, with 15 bases between the two germline ends. This CDR3 contains 15 residues. The CDR3 protein is CASTPLGSGTDTQYF. The CDR3 nucleotides are TGTGCCAGCACCCCTCTTGGGAGTGGCACAGATACGCAGTATTTT.

The chain carries TRBV12-3 or TRBV12-4 and TRBJ1-5, with D possibly TRBD1 on 5 matching bases. There are 14 residues in the CDR3. The germline V and J ends were trimmed by 6 bases and 7 bases, with 16 bases remaining between them. Here the CDR3 reads CASSSGTRRQPQHF. CDR3 nucleotides: TGTGCCAGCAGCTCCGGGACCCGGAGGCAGCCCCAGCATTTT.

The chain joins TRBV18 to TRBJ2-7; maybe TRBD1 (5 bases). Per germline, CDR1 KGHSH and CDR2 LQKENI. Trimming took 8 bases from V and 2 from J, leaving 13 bases between them. CDR3 length: 13 residues. The CDR3, as DNA: TGTGCCAGCACGACAGATGCGGCCTACGAGCAGTACTTC. Translation: CASTTDAAYEQYF. The complete variable domain, with remaining parts taken from reference TRBV18 and TRBJ2-7, reads NAGVMQNPRHLVRRRGQEARLRCSPMKGHSHVYWYRQLPEEGLKFMVYLQKENIIDESGMPKERFSAEFPKEGPSILRIQQVVRGDSAAYFCASTTDAAYEQYFGPGTRLTVT.

This rearrangement joins TRBV24-1 to TRBJ1-1; TRBD1 might be the D (6 bases). The V gene lost 4 bases and the J gene lost 5 bases, with 13 bases spanning the gap. Germline CDR1 reads KGHDR; CDR2 reads SFDVKD. The CDR3 has 14 amino acids. CDR3 nucleotide sequence: TGTGCCACCAGTGACCCACAGGGAGGTACTGAAGCTTTCTTT. Protein sequence: CATSDPQGGTEAFF.

V gene TRBV27 combines with J gene TRBJ2-7, with 7 bases lining up with TRBD2. This CDR3 spans 16 amino acids. The V gene's germline CDR1 is MNHEY and CDR2 SMNVEV (reference sequence). J was trimmed by 2 bases and V by 2 bases; bases with no gene match: 9. The CDR3 DNA sequence: TGTGCCAGCAGTTTAAGCGGGGCCGGTTCTGCCTACGAGCAGTACTTC. Its translation: CASSLSGAGSAYEQYF.

The rearrangement links TRBV12-3 or TRBV12-4 to TRBJ2-2, with 8 bases aligning to TRBD2. The CDR3 consists of 17 residues. The junction had 6 bases not matched to a gene; V was cut back by 1 base and J by 2 bases. DNA of the CDR3: TGTGCCAGCAGTTTAGAACTAGCGGAGATCAACACCGGGGAGCTGTTTTTT. This codes for CASSLELAEINTGELFF.

V gene TRBV11-1 combines with J gene TRBJ2-7, with 7 positions matching TRBD1. CDR3 length: 17 amino acids. V was clipped by 3 bases and J by 2 bases; unmatched bases: 13. Germline assignment: CDR1 SGHAT and CDR2 FQDESV (reference sequence). This chain's CDR3 is CASSFGTASTQTYEQYF. The DNA of the CDR3 is TGTGCCAGCAGCTTTGGGACAGCTTCGACACAAACCTACGAGCAGTACTTC.

The CDR3, as DNA: TGTGCCAGCAGCCAAAAGCAAGGACTACCGAACACAGATACGCAGTATTTT. It codes for CASSQKQGLPNTDTQYF. The chain combines TRBV14 with TRBJ2-3; D is perhaps TRBD2 (6 bases). Trimming stripped 2 bases from V and 2 bases from J, with 17 bases between. In germline, CDR1 is SGHDN, CDR2 FVKESK. The CDR3 contains 17 residues.

Comment on this clonotype: The CDR3 does not end in the conserved phenylalanine or tryptophan, so this is likely a read error. The DNA for the CDR3 is TGTGCCAGCAGGCCGGGACAGCACGCGCAGTATTCC. This sequence encodes CASRPGQHAQYS. This chain uses TRBV12-3 or TRBV12-4 with TRBJ2-3; 7 bases agree with TRBD1. This CDR3 comprises 12 residues. V lost 6 bases to trimming and J lost 10 bases; unmatched junction nucleotides: 7.

This clonotype was detected a few times. The CDR3 loop is CASSLVVGATGELFF. The DNA of the CDR3 is TGTGCCAGCAGCTTAGTCGTGGGGGCCACCGGGGAGCTGTTTTTT. The chain employs TRBV7-2 and TRBJ2-2; tentative D call: TRBD1 (6 bases). V lost 1 base and J 4 bases, leaving 10 bases between the germline ends. The germline CDR1 and CDR2 sequences are SGHTA and FQGNSA. The CDR3 extends over 15 amino acids.

This clonotype was recorded a few times. This rearrangement joins TRBV7-2 to TRBJ2-1, with D possibly being TRBD2 (5 bases). Germline CDR1 is SGHTA and CDR2 is FQGNSA. V lost 2 bases and J lost 2, with 7 bases in between. The CDR3 length is 14 residues. The CDR3 reads CASSLYGTYNEQFF. The CDR3 DNA is TGTGCCAGCAGCTTATACGGGACCTACAATGAGCAGTTCTTC. Full variable domain (outside the CDR3, taken from reference TRBV7-2 and TRBJ2-1): GAGVSQSPSNKVTEKGKDVELRCDPISGHTALYWYRQSLGQGLEFLIYFQGNSAPDKSGLPSDRFSAERTGGSVSTLTIQRTQQEDSAVYLCASSLYGTYNEQFFGPGTRLTVL.

V and J are TRBV20-1 and TRBJ2-1; maybe TRBD2 (6 bases). CDR1 is DFQATT and CDR2 is SNEGSKA in the germline V gene (reference sequence). The CDR3 consists of 11 residues. The CDR3 bases are TGCAGCCGGGACTTCCACAATGAGCAGTTCTTC. Its protein product is CSRDFHNEQFF.

The CDR3 protein is CSVQENSDEQFF. In nucleotides, the CDR3 is TGCAGCGTTCAGGAAAATAGCGATGAGCAGTTCTTC. The V call is TRBV29-1, the J call TRBJ2-1; TRBD2 might be the D (5 bases). The length of the CDR3 is 12 residues. Germline V gives CDR1 SQVTM, CDR2 ANQGSEA. V lost 5 bases to trimming and J lost 8 bases, with 13 bases between them.

In its sample, this clonotype was seen a few times. The chain uses TRBV6-5 and TRBJ1-5; D is unclear. The germline V gene encodes CDR1 MNHEY and CDR2 SVGAGI. This CDR3 region has 16 residues. Trimming cost V 5 bases and J 0 bases, with 14 bases left between them. The CDR3 loop is CASSPSAQYSNQPQHF. Written as DNA, the CDR3 is TGTGCCAGCAGTCCCTCGGCGCAGTATAGCAATCAGCCCCAGCATTTT.

The rearrangement uses TRBV3-1 and TRBJ1-2; D uncertain. V was trimmed by 1 base and J by 7 bases, leaving 13 bases between them. This CDR3 is built from 14 residues. CDR1 is LGHDT, CDR2 YNNKEL, per germline (reference sequence). In nucleotides, the CDR3 is TGTGCCAGCAGCCAAGGGTGGGGTTCCCCTGGCTACACCTTC. Residues: CASSQGWGSPGYTF. Full variable domain (outside the CDR3, taken from reference TRBV3-1 and TRBJ1-2): DTAVSQTPKYLVTQMGNDKSIKCEQNLGHDTMYWYKQDSKKFLKIMFSYNNKELIINETVPNRFSPKSPDKAHLNLHINSLELGDSAVYFCASSQGWGSPGYTFGSGTRLTVV.